These T cell receptor beta chains were read from a single sample in a study of human T cells and chemical hapten exposure. One entry per CDR3 protein results from TCRdb running MiXCR on the RACE reads. The sample holds some 94,000 distinct CDR3 sequences; 9.5% to 15% are singletons and the top ten take over 2%. This specimen was whole blood, taken in connection with sensitization to the hapten diphenylcyclopropenone (DPC). These receptor sequences come from a woman aged 40 to 50 with alopecia areata. Some clones in this sample may be carry-over from other donors' samples. The CDR3 runs from the conserved cysteine through the conserved F or W. Fields, in order: CDR3 protein, CDR3 DNA, V gene, clone size, D gene, J gene. D genes are given only for firm matches. Only part of the rows carry a size: once, few, many, or a class if the clone is expanded.

CDR3: CSASKAVGAGNEQFF
DNA: TGCAGTGCTAGCAAGGCAGTCGGGGCGGGAAATGAGCAGTTCTTC
V: TRBV20-1
size: NA
D: NA
J: TRBJ2-1

CDR3: CASSHGLAENEQYF
DNA: TGCGCCAGCAGCCACGGACTAGCGGAAAACGAGCAGTACTTC
V: TRBV5-1
size: NA
D: TRBD2
J: TRBJ2-7

CDR3: CASTPLAGGRVGELFF
DNA: TGTGCCAGCACCCCACTAGCGGGAGGGCGAGTCGGGGAGCTGTTTTTT
V: TRBV2
size: few
D: TRBD2
J: TRBJ2-2

CDR3: CASSLGPGADKETQYF
DNA: TGTGCCAGCAGCTTAGGTCCGGGAGCGGATAAAGAGACCCAGTACTTC
V: TRBV11-2
size: many
D: NA
J: TRBJ2-5

CDR3: CSGTTSRVEQFF
DNA: TGCAGCGGTACGACTAGCCGCGTTGAGCAGTTCTTC
V: TRBV29-1
size: many
D: TRBD2
J: TRBJ2-1

CDR3: CASSPDGTGSGYTF
DNA: TGTGCCAGCTCACCAGATGGGACAGGGTCCGGCTACACCTTC
V: TRBV18
size: many
D: TRBD1
J: TRBJ1-2

CDR3: CASSQEHGLGANEQFF
DNA: TGCGCCAGCAGCCAAGAGCACGGACTAGGGGCCAATGAGCAGTTCTTC
V: TRBV4-1
size: NA
D: TRBD2
J: TRBJ2-1

CDR3: CASSLKSGRIIF
DNA: TGTGCCAGCAGCTTGAAATCGGGAAGGATAATCTTT
V: TRBV5-6
size: many
D: NA
J: TRBJ1-1

CDR3: CSVGRGSAYGYTF
DNA: TGCAGCGTGGGGAGAGGTTCGGCGTATGGCTACACCTTC
V: TRBV29-1
size: NA
D: NA
J: TRBJ1-2

CDR3: CASSLEGREQFF
DNA: TGTGCCAGCAGCTTAGAAGGGCGGGAGCAGTTCTTC
V: TRBV7-2
size: NA
D: NA
J: TRBJ2-1

CDR3: CSVLESSPNEQFF
DNA: TGCAGCGTTCTAGAGAGTAGTCCGAATGAGCAGTTCTTC
V: TRBV29-1
size: many
D: NA
J: TRBJ2-1

CDR3: CASSILTPWSNQPQHF
DNA: TGTGCCAGTAGTATCTTGACACCCTGGAGCAATCAGCCCCAGCATTTT
V: TRBV19
size: NA
D: NA
J: TRBJ1-5

CDR3: CASLDHGQQETQYF
DNA: TGTGCCAGCTTAGATCACGGGCAGCAAGAGACCCAGTACTTC
V: TRBV7-9
size: NA
D: NA
J: TRBJ2-5

CDR3: CASSPHRSWTEAFF
DNA: TGTGCCAGCAGTCCACACCGATCGTGGACTGAAGCTTTCTTT
V: TRBV12-3/TRBV12-4
size: many
D: NA
J: TRBJ1-1

CDR3: CAISVRASGSSYNEQFF
DNA: TGTGCCATCAGTGTTCGGGCTAGCGGGAGTTCCTACAATGAGCAGTTCTTC
V: TRBV10-3
size: many
D: TRBD2
J: TRBJ2-1

CDR3: CASSFSDGPYEQYF
DNA: TGTGCCAGCAGTTTCTCCGACGGTCCCTACGAGCAGTACTTC
V: TRBV27
size: NA
D: NA
J: TRBJ2-7

CDR3: CSGYEGVQGYTF
DNA: TGCAGTGGTTATGAGGGGGTACAAGGCTACACCTTC
V: TRBV20-1
size: few
D: NA
J: TRBJ1-2

CDR3: CAIRIQGPTDTQYF
DNA: TGTGCCATCAGGATACAGGGACCCACAGATACGCAGTATTTT
V: TRBV10-3
size: NA
D: NA
J: TRBJ2-3

CDR3: CASSGTSGGELFF
DNA: TGTGCCAGCAGCGGGACTAGCGGCGGGGAGCTGTTTTTT
V: TRBV7-9
size: many
D: TRBD2
J: TRBJ2-2

CDR3: CASRLLTGGTVYGYTF
DNA: TGTGCCAGCAGACTTCTCACAGGGGGCACGGTCTATGGCTACACCTTC
V: TRBV28
size: NA
D: TRBD1
J: TRBJ1-2

CDR3: CSARDSGQFNQPQHF
DNA: TGCAGTGCTAGAGATAGCGGACAGTTCAATCAGCCCCAGCATTTT
V: TRBV20-1
size: NA
D: NA
J: TRBJ1-5

CDR3: CASRLGQGDGYTF
DNA: TGTGCCAGCAGGCTCGGACAGGGTGATGGCTACACCTTC
V: TRBV7-9
size: few
D: TRBD1
J: TRBJ1-2

CDR3: CASSRRSGRLQIGDTQYF
DNA: TGTGCCAGCAGTAGACGTAGCGGGAGGCTCCAGATAGGTGATACGCAGTATTTT
V: TRBV7-2
size: many
D: TRBD2
J: TRBJ2-3

CDR3: CASSFNRAHEQYF
DNA: TGTGCCAGCAGTTTTAACAGGGCACACGAGCAGTACTTC
V: TRBV12-3/TRBV12-4
size: few
D: NA
J: TRBJ2-7

CDR3: CASSITSGGAYNEQFF
DNA: TGTGCCAGCAGCATAACTAGCGGAGGGGCCTACAATGAGCAGTTCTTC
V: TRBV6-6
size: NA
D: TRBD2
J: TRBJ2-1

CDR3: CASSRLADEQFF
DNA: TGTGCCAGCAGCAGACTAGCGGATGAGCAGTTCTTC
V: TRBV6-2/TRBV6-3
size: few
D: TRBD2
J: TRBJ2-1

CDR3: CSASPQDNSPLHF
DNA: TGCAGTGCTAGTCCGCAGGATAATTCACCCCTCCACTTT
V: TRBV20-1
size: NA
D: NA
J: TRBJ1-6

CDR3: CASSVGAGGPYEQYF
DNA: TGTGCCAGCAGCGTAGGGGCAGGGGGGCCCTACGAGCAGTACTTC
V: TRBV9
size: few
D: NA
J: TRBJ2-7

CDR3: CASSTEGHPSYEQYF
DNA: TGTGCCAGTAGCACCGAGGGGCACCCCTCCTACGAGCAGTACTTC
V: TRBV19
size: NA
D: NA
J: TRBJ2-7

CDR3: CASSLHLVEAFF
DNA: TGTGCCAGCAGTCTTCACCTAGTTGAAGCTTTCTTT
V: TRBV28
size: few
D: NA
J: TRBJ1-1

CDR3: CASATENTGELFF
DNA: TGTGCCAGCGCAACAGAGAACACCGGGGAGCTGTTTTTT
V: TRBV7-2
size: few
D: NA
J: TRBJ2-2

CDR3: CASSLSYPGGNQPQHF
DNA: TGTGCCAGCAGTTTATCGTATCCAGGGGGCAATCAGCCCCAGCATTTT
V: TRBV27
size: NA
D: NA
J: TRBJ1-5

CDR3: CASSLGQVVADTQYF
DNA: TGTGCCAGCAGCTTAGGACAGGTGGTCGCAGATACGCAGTATTTT
V: TRBV7-2
size: few
D: NA
J: TRBJ2-3

CDR3: CASSAGVREKLFF
DNA: TGTGCCAGCAGTGCGGGGGTACGTGAAAAACTGTTTTTT
V: TRBV27
size: NA
D: NA
J: TRBJ1-4

CDR3: CASSLASEGPQHF
DNA: TGTGCCAGCAGCTTAGCGTCAGAGGGGCCCCAGCATTTT
V: TRBV7-8
size: NA
D: NA
J: TRBJ1-5

CDR3: CSARYSGTGELFF
DNA: TGCAGTGCTAGATATAGCGGGACCGGGGAGCTGTTTTTT
V: TRBV20-1
size: NA
D: TRBD2
J: TRBJ2-2

CDR3: CASSYTGSGANVLTF
DNA: TGTGCCAGCAGTTACACGGGCTCTGGGGCCAACGTCCTGACTTTC
V: TRBV6-2/TRBV6-3
size: NA
D: NA
J: TRBJ2-6

CDR3: CASSLLSGNYEQYF
DNA: TGTGCCAGCAGTTTGCTCAGCGGGAACTACGAGCAGTACTTC
V: TRBV28
size: few
D: TRBD2
J: TRBJ2-7

CDR3: CSAAPGPYHSGQPQHF
DNA: TGCAGTGCTGCCCCGGGGCCGTATCACTCCGGTCAGCCCCAGCATTTT
V: TRBV20-1
size: NA
D: NA
J: TRBJ1-5

CDR3: CASSLDGLDDQPQHF
DNA: TGCGCCAGCAGCCTGGACGGCTTGGATGATCAGCCCCAGCATTTT
V: TRBV5-1
size: NA
D: NA
J: TRBJ1-5

CDR3: CASRPQYNEQFF
DNA: TGTGCCAGCAGGCCCCAGTACAATGAGCAGTTCTTC
V: TRBV12-3/TRBV12-4
size: many
D: NA
J: TRBJ2-1

CDR3: CASSPQKATNQPQHF
DNA: TGTGCCAGCAGCCCGCAAAAAGCAACTAATCAGCCCCAGCATTTT
V: TRBV7-9
size: many
D: NA
J: TRBJ1-5

CDR3: CASSLDRDGTQYF
DNA: TGTGCCAGCAGCTTAGACAGGGATGGTACGCAGTATTTT
V: TRBV7-2
size: many
D: NA
J: TRBJ2-3

CDR3: CSATGPGDYGYTF
DNA: TGCAGTGCCACGGGACCGGGGGACTATGGCTACACCTTC
V: TRBV20-1
size: few
D: NA
J: TRBJ1-2

CDR3: CAAMQGGYTGELFF
DNA: TGTGCCGCCATGCAGGGAGGTTACACCGGGGAGCTGTTTTTT
V: TRBV7-8
size: few
D: NA
J: TRBJ2-2

CDR3: CASSHVAHVQFF
DNA: TGCGCCAGCAGCCACGTTGCCCATGTGCAGTTCTTC
V: TRBV4-1
size: NA
D: NA
J: TRBJ2-1